This T cell receptor beta chain was documented in a study of glioma-infiltrating T cells after dendritic cell vaccination. Turning to the study itself: Glioblastoma patients came from Phase I and II dendritic cell vaccination trials. At biweekly intervals, patients got three intradermal dendritic cell vaccine injections.

TCRdb's table, derived via immunoSEQ multiplex PCR, lists solely in-frame clones and lacks some. The table lists roughly 100,000 clones, 75% to 85% of them singletons. V lost 5 bases and J lost 3, with 23 bases in between. The CDR3 is 17 residues long. The germline CDR1 and CDR2 sequences are MNHEY and SMNVEV (reference sequence). Overall study results and limits: Only a small number of patients had complete blood and tumor samples.

For this clone: Its antigen is not known.

Before vaccination, two weeks after the third vaccination, and at progression, PBMC were collected. Sequenced material: blood, taken before dendritic cell vaccination. The chain is built from TRBV27 and TRBJ2-7; possible D gene TRBD2, 7 bases. The sequence was obtained from a human donor with glioblastoma. The CDR3 loop reads CASSPAGAGWAHYEQYF. Written as DNA, the CDR3 is TGTGCCAGCAGTCCTGCGGGGGCTGGGTGGGCGCACTACGAGCAGTACTTC.